This TCR beta chain was obtained from a study of response to subunit inactivated influenza vaccine (dated by TCRdb to the late 2010s). At the level of the whole study: The study used deep quantitative T cell receptor repertoire profiling to track responses to a trivalent subunit inactivated influenza vaccine. Here is what the overall study found, with its caveats: The authors suggested that each seasonal influenza vaccination may recruit only a limited number of new T cells.

This clonotype was counted between two and nine times. Its antigen target is currently unknown. It has no much larger one-base neighbor in the sample; base qualities were not kept. The library was generated by RT-PCR. TCRdb shows the sequencer as Illumina HiSeq 2500. TCRdb trimmed the raw reads at Q25, called clones with MiXCR and kept productive beta chains. Rows with a matching CDR3 protein are joined into one entry that keeps the most common DNA and genes. This sample has about 700,000 distinct CDR3 sequences in its table, and about 15% of those were observed once. The ten largest account for around 7% of the sample. Per the germline V gene, MDHEN is the CDR1 and SYDVKM is the CDR2. The CDR3, from cysteine to phenylalanine, totals 15 residues. Just CDR3 DNA is preserved here, 45 bases in frame from base 1. Trimming removed 5 bases from V and 0 bases from J, leaving 11 bases between the germline ends.

Recombination connected TRBV28 to TRBJ2-1; a tentative D call is TRBD1 (6 bases match). Sequencing was performed on PBMCs from blood, taken about 14 days before vaccination. The TCR originated in a man in his forties or fifties who received an inactivated influenza vaccine. Donor details come from another sample of the same person, matched by shared clones. This receptor has the CDR3 CASSTGHRSYNEQFF. The DNA reads TGTGCCAGCAGTACGGGACATCGCTCCTACAATGAGCAGTTCTTC.